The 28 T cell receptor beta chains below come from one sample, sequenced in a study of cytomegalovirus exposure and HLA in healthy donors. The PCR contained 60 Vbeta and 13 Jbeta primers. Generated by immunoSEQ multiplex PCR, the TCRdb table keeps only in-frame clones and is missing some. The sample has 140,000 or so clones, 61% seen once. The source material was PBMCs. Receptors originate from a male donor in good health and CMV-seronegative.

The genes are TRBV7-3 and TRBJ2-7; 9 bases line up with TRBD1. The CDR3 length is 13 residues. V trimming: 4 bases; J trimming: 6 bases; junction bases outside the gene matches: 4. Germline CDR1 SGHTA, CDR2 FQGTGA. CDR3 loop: CASSSRTGVEQYF. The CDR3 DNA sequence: TGTGCCAGCAGCTCCCGGACAGGGGTCGAGCAGTACTTC.

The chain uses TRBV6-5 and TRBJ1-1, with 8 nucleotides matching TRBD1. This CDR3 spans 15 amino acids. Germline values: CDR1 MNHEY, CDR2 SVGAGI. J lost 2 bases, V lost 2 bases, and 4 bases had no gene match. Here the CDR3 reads CASSYRTGHNTEAFF. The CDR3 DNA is TGTGCCAGCAGTTACCGGACAGGGCACAACACTGAAGCTTTCTTT.

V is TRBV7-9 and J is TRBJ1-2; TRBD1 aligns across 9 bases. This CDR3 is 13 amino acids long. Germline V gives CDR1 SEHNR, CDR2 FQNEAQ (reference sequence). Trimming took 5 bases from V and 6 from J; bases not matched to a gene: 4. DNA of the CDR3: TGTGCCAGCAGCGCACGACAGGGGGATGGCTACACCTTC. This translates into CASSARQGDGYTF.

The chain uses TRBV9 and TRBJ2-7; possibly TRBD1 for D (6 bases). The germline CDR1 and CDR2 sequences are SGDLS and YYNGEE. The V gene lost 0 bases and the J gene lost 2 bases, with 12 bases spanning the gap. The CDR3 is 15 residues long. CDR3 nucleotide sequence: TGTGCCAGCAGCGTAGATGGCAGGGGAACCTACGAGCAGTACTTC. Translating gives CASSVDGRGTYEQYF.

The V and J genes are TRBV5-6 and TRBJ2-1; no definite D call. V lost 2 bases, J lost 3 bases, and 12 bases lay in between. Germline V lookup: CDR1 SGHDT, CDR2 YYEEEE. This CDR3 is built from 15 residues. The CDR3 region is CASSFDTPYYNEQFF. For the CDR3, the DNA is TGTGCCAGCAGCTTTGACACGCCTTACTACAATGAGCAGTTCTTC.

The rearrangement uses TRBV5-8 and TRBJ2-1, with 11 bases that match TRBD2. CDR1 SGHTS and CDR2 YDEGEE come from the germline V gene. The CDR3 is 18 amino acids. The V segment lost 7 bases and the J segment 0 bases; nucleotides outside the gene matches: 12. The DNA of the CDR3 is TGTGCCAGCGCCCCGTGGCTAGCGGGGGGTGACTCCTACAATGAGCAGTTCTTC. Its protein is CASAPWLAGGDSYNEQFF.

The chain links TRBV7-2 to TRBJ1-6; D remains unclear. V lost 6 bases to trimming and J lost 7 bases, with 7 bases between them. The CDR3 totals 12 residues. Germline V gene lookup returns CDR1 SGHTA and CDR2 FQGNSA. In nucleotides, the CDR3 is TGTGCCAGCAGGACGGGGAATTCACCCCTCCACTTT. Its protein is CASRTGNSPLHF.

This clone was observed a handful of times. The CDR3 spells CASRTGTGGNEQFF. The CDR3 coding sequence is TGCGCCAGCAGGACCGGGACGGGGGGGAATGAGCAGTTCTTC. The chain links TRBV5-1 to TRBJ2-1; 8 bases map to TRBD2. Germline CDR1 and CDR2: SGHRS and YFSETQ. V trimming: 5 bases; J trimming: 7 bases; junction bases outside the gene matches: 8. The CDR3 length is 14 residues.

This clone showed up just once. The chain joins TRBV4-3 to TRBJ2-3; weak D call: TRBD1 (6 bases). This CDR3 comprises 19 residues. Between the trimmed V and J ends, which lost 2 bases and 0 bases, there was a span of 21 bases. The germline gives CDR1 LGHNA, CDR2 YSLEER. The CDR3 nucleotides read TGCGCCAGCAGCCAAAGAGGGTTCAGGGGTGGACCTAGCACAGATACGCAGTATTTT. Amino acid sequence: CASSQRGFRGGPSTDTQYF.

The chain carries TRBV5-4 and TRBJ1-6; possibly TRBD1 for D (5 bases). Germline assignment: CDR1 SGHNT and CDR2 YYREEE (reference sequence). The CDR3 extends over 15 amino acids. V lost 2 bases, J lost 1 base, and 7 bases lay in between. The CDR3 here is CASSFGGSYNSPLHF. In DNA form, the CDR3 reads TGTGCCAGCAGCTTCGGGGGATCCTATAATTCACCCCTCCACTTT. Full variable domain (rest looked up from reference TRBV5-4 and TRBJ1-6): ETGVTQSPTHLIKTRGQQVTLRCSSQSGHNTVSWYQQALGQGPQFIFQYYREEENGRGNFPPRFSGLQFPNYSSELNVNALELDDSALYLCASSFGGSYNSPLHFGNGTRLTVT.

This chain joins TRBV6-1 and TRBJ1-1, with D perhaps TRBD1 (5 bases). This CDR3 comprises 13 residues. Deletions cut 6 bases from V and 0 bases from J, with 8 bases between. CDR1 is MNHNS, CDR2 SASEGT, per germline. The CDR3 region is CASRWTMNTEAFF. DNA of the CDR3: TGTGCCAGCAGATGGACAATGAACACTGAAGCTTTCTTT.

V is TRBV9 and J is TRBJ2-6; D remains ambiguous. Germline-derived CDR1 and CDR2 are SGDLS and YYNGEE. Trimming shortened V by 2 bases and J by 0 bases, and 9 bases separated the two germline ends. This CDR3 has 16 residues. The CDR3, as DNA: TGTGCCAGCAGCGTTAGTTCCCACTCTGGGGCCAACGTCCTGACTTTC. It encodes CASSVSSHSGANVLTF.

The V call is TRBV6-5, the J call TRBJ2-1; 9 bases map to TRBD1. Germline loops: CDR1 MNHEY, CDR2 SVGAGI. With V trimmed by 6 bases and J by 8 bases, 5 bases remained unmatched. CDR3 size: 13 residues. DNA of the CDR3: TGTGCCAGCAGACCGGGACAGGGATATGAGCAGTTCTTC. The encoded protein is CASRPGQGYEQFF.

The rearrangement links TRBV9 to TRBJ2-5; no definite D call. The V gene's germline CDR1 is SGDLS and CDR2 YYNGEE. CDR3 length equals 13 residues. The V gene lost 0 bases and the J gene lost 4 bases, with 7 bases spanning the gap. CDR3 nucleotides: TGTGCCAGCAGCGTAGACCCCGGAGAGACCCAGTACTTC. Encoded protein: CASSVDPGETQYF.

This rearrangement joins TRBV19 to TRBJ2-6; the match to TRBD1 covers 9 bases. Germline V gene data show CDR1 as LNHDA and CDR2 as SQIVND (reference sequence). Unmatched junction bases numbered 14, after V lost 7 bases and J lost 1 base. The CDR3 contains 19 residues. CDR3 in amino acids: CASTLGPGQGKSGANVLTF. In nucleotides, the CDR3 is TGTGCCAGTACTCTAGGACCGGGACAGGGAAAGTCTGGGGCCAACGTCCTGACTTTC.

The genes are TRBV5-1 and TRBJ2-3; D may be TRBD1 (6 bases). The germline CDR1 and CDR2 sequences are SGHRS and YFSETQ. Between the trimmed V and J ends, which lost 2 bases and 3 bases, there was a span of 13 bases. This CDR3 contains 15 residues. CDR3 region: CASSFLQGSTDTQYF. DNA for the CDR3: TGCGCCAGCAGCTTCCTACAGGGATCGACAGATACGCAGTATTTT.

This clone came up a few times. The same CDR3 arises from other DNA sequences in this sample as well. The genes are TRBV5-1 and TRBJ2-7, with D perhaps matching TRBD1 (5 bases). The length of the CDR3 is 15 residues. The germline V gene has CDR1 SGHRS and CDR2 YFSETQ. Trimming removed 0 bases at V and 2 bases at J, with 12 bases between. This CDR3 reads CASSLGQSSTYEQYF. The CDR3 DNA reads TGCGCCAGCAGCTTGGGACAGTCGTCTACCTACGAGCAGTACTTC.

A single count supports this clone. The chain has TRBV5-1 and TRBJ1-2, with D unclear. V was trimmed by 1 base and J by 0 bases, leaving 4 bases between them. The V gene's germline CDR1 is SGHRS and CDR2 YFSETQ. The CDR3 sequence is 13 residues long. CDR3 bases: TGCGCCAGCAGCTTGCTTCCTAACTATGGCTACACCTTC. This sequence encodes CASSLLPNYGYTF.

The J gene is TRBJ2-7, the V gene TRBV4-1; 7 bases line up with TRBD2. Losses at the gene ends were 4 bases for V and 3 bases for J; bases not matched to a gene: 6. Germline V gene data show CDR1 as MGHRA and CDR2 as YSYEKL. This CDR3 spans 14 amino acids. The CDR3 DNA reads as TGCGCCAGCAGCCGGCCTGGCGGGAGCTACGAGCAGTACTTC. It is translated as CASSRPGGSYEQYF.

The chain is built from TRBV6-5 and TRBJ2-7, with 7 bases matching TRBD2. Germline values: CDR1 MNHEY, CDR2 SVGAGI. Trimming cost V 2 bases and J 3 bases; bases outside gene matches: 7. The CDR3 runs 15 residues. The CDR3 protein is CASSYDGLGLYEQYF. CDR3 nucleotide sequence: TGTGCCAGCAGTTACGATGGACTAGGACTCTACGAGCAGTACTTC.

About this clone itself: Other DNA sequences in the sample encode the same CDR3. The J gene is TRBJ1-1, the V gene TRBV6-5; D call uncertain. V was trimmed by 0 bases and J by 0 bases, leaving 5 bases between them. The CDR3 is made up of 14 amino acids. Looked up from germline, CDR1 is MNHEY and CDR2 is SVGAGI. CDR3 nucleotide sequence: TGTGCCAGCAGTTACTCGTCAGTGAACACTGAAGCTTTCTTT. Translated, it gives CASSYSSVNTEAFF.

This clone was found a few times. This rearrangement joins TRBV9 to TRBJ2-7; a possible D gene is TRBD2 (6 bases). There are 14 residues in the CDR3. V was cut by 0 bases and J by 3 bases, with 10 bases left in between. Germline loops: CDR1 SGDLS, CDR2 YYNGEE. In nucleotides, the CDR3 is TGTGCCAGCAGCGTAGGGGGGACTGACTACGAGCAGTACTTC. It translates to CASSVGGTDYEQYF.

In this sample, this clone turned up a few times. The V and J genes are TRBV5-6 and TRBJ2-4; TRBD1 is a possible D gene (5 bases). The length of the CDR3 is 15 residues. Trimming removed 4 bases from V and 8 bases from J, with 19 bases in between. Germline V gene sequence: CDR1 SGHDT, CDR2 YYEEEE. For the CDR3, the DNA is TGTGCCAGCAGCAACAATTCGGCAGGGTGGTACATTCAGTACTTC. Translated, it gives CASSNNSAGWYIQYF.

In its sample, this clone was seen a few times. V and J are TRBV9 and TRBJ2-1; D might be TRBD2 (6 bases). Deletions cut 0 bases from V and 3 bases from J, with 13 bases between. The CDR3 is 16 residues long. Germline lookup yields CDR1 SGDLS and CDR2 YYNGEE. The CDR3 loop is CASSVARAGLYNEQFF. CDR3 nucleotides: TGTGCCAGCAGCGTAGCTCGGGCGGGGCTCTACAATGAGCAGTTCTTC.

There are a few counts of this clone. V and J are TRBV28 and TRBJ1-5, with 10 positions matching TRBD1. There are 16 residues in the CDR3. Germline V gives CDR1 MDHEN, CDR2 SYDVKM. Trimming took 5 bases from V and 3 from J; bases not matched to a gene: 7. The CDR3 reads CASSRDRGFNNQPQHF. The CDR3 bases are TGTGCCAGCAGTCGGGACAGGGGCTTCAACAATCAGCCCCAGCATTTT.

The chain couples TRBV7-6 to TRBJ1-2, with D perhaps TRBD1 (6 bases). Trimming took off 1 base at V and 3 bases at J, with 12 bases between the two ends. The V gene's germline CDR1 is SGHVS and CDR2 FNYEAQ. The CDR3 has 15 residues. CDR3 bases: TGTGCCAGCAGCTTAGATATGGGGGCTGACTATGGCTACACCTTC. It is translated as CASSLDMGADYGYTF.

This chain's CDR3 is CASSSMTGSETQYF. The CDR3 coding sequence is TGTGCCAGCAGCTCCATGACAGGGTCCGAGACCCAGTACTTC. This chain connects TRBV7-2 to TRBJ2-5, with 7 bases identical to TRBD1. V shed 4 bases and J 5 bases; nucleotides not matched to a gene: 7. The germline gives CDR1 SGHTA, CDR2 FQGNSA. This CDR3 contains 14 residues.

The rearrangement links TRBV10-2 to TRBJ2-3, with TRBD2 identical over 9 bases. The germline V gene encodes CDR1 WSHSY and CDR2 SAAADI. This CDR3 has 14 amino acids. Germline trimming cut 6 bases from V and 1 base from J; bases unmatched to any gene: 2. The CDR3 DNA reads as TGCGCCAGCAGCGTAGCGGGGGGCACAGATACGCAGTATTTT. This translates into CASSVAGGTDTQYF.